The 27 T cell receptor beta chains below were found in one sample sequenced in a study of T-cell memory formation after mild COVID-19. TCRdb reanalysed the 5' RACE reads using MiXCR and keeps one entry per CDR3 protein. The sample carries 300,000 to 400,000 distinct CDR3 sequences, approximately 27% recorded once. The source material was PBMCs or a T cell subset sorted from them (not recorded which). The receptors shown here come from an adult woman who had mild COVID-19 (a few samples of this study predate the infection). Cell type and time point are not known.

The chain combines TRBV4-1 with TRBJ2-1, with 8 bases aligning to TRBD2. Trimming removed 7 bases from V and 4 bases from J; junction bases left unmatched: 9. Germline V lookup: CDR1 MGHRA, CDR2 YSYEKL. The CDR3 has 15 residues. The CDR3 region has the DNA TGCGCCAGCACCGACGGGGGGGCCTTGTACAATGAGCAGTTCTTC. Translation: CASTDGGALYNEQFF.

This clonotype occurred a few times. The chain recombines TRBV24-1 with TRBJ2-2; TRBD2 agrees at 10 bases. This CDR3 is built from 16 residues. V lost 3 bases to trimming and J lost 7 bases; unmatched junction nucleotides: 7. Germline V gene lookup returns CDR1 KGHDR and CDR2 SFDVKD. The DNA for the CDR3 is TGTGCCACCAGTGATCAAGCGGGAGGGCCCGGCGGGGAGCTGTTTTTT. Its translation is CATSDQAGGPGGELFF.

V and J are TRBV7-2 and TRBJ2-7; no reliable D call. V was trimmed by 5 bases and J by 4 bases, leaving 9 bases between them. This CDR3 spans 12 amino acids. Germline V lookup: CDR1 SGHTA, CDR2 FQGNSA. The CDR3 coding sequence is TGTGCCAGCAGCATAACTGGGTACGAGCAGTACTTC. Its protein product is CASSITGYEQYF.

The V gene is TRBV7-6, the J gene TRBJ2-7; 9 bases align to TRBD1. J gave up 5 bases and V 3 bases, and 5 bases lay outside the gene matches. CDR1 is SGHVS, CDR2 FNYEAQ, per germline. This CDR3 comprises 14 residues. CDR3 sequence: CASSLATGGNEQYF. CDR3 bases: TGTGCCAGCAGCTTGGCGACAGGGGGGAACGAGCAGTACTTC.

The chain links TRBV4-2 to TRBJ2-3; D unclear. The CDR3 loop spans 13 amino acids. The V end was cut by 0 bases, the J end by 6 bases, with 7 bases between. Germline V CDR1 and CDR2: LGHNA, YNFKEQ. The CDR3 DNA reads TGTGCCAGCAGCCAAGATGAAAAGGATACGCAGTATTTT. Protein product: CASSQDEKDTQYF.

J is TRBJ2-7 and V is TRBV6-5; 7 nucleotides agree with TRBD1. Germline CDR1 and CDR2: MNHEY and SVGAGI. Germline trimming cut 8 bases from V and 9 bases from J; bases unmatched to any gene: 19. The CDR3 has 15 amino acids. CDR3 DNA: TGTGCCAGCGGCAAAACCCCAGGACAGGTGCCCGGGCAGTACTTC. This codes for CASGKTPGQVPGQYF.

This clonotype was seen more than once but under ten times. The chain couples TRBV5-1 to TRBJ2-3; no definite D call. With 4 bases removed from V and 1 base from J, the gap between germline ends came to 10 bases. CDR1 and CDR2 (germline): SGHRS, YFSETQ. The CDR3 consists of 14 residues. The CDR3 sequence: CASSSHEGTDTQYF. CDR3 bases: TGCGCCAGCAGCAGTCATGAGGGCACAGATACGCAGTATTTT.

This clonotype was recorded a few times. The V gene is TRBV7-8, the J gene TRBJ2-2; 9 nucleotides agree with TRBD1. J gave up 6 bases and V 2 bases, and 4 bases lay outside the gene matches. Germline V gene lookup returns CDR1 SGHVS and CDR2 FQNEAQ. The CDR3 is made up of 15 amino acids. CDR3 nucleotides: TGTGCCAGCAGCTTAAGGGGACAGGGATCCGGGGAGCTGTTTTTT. It yields the protein CASSLRGQGSGELFF.

This rearrangement joins TRBV29-1 to TRBJ2-1, with D unresolved. V lost 3 bases, J lost 5 bases, and 8 bases lay in between. This CDR3 spans 12 amino acids. CDR1 SQVTM and CDR2 ANQGSEA come from the germline V gene. CDR3 in amino acids: CSVEGTNNEQFF. The CDR3 DNA reads TGCAGCGTTGAGGGTACGAACAATGAGCAGTTCTTC.

This clonotype was picked up a small number of times. The CDR3: CAITPGGSGTGELFF. CDR3 DNA: TGTGCCATCACCCCCGGTGGTAGCGGCACCGGGGAGCTGTTTTTT. The chain joins TRBV10-3 to TRBJ2-2, with D maybe TRBD2 (6 bases). From germline, CDR1 is ENHRY and CDR2 SYGVKD. V was cut by 7 bases and J by 4 bases, with 16 bases left in between. The CDR3 sequence is 15 residues long.

CDR3 bases: TGTGCCAGCAGCTTAGGGCTAGCGCTCTACAATGAGCAGTTCTTC. This sequence encodes CASSLGLALYNEQFF. This chain links TRBV11-2 with TRBJ2-1; tentative D call: TRBD2 (6 bases). V was trimmed by 1 base and J by 3 bases, leaving 10 bases between them. The CDR3 consists of 15 residues. Germline assignment: CDR1 SGHAT and CDR2 FQNNGV.

The rearrangement links TRBV23-1 to TRBJ1-1; 9 bases are a match to TRBD1. TRBV23-1 is labeled an ORF, and its function is uncertain. The CDR3 totals 15 residues. V was pared by 8 bases and J by 3 bases, with 10 bases of the junction left unmatched. DNA of the CDR3: TGCGCCAGCGGCCGGGACAGGGTACAGTACACTGAAGCTTTCTTT. It is translated as CASGRDRVQYTEAFF.

This chain uses TRBV12-3 or TRBV12-4 with TRBJ2-1, with TRBD2 identical over 12 bases. The CDR3 covers 14 residues. V lost 6 bases to trimming and J lost 6 bases; unmatched junction nucleotides: 3. The CDR3 DNA reads as TGTGCCAGCAGGACTAGCGGGAGAGGCAATGAGCAGTTCTTC. This gives the protein CASRTSGRGNEQFF.

The CDR3 reads CASSYDRGQETQYF. DNA of the CDR3: TGTGCCAGCAGTTACGACAGGGGTCAAGAGACCCAGTACTTC. V usage is TRBV6-5 and J usage is TRBJ2-5; 8 nucleotides line up with TRBD1. Germline assignment: CDR1 MNHEY and CDR2 SVGAGI. This CDR3 has 14 amino acids. Trimming removed 2 bases from V and 2 bases from J; junction bases left unmatched: 1.

This clonotype was counted between two and nine times. The chain joins TRBV6-6 to TRBJ1-1; weak D call: TRBD1 (5 bases). V shed 6 bases and J shed 6 bases, with 11 bases lying between them. The CDR3 spans 12 residues. From germline, CDR1 is MNHNY and CDR2 SVGAGI (reference sequence). CDR3 bases: TGTGCCAGCAGGACAGACAGCGCTGAAGCTTTCTTT. It codes for CASRTDSAEAFF.

J is TRBJ2-7 and V is TRBV5-4, with TRBD2 identical over 13 bases. Germline CDR1 and CDR2: SGHNT and YYREEE (reference sequence). The CDR3 contains 16 residues. J gave up 3 bases and V 4 bases, and 7 bases lay outside the gene matches. CDR3 nucleotides: TGTGCCAGCAGCCAGGGACTAGCGGGGCCCCTCTACGAGCAGTACTTC. It is translated as CASSQGLAGPLYEQYF.

This chain connects TRBV5-1 to TRBJ2-7; D possibly matches TRBD1 or TRBD2 (5 bases each). The CDR3 covers 14 residues. Deletions cut 4 bases from V and 6 bases from J, with 17 bases between. CDR1 and CDR2 (germline): SGHRS, YFSETQ. CDR3 DNA sequence: TGCGCCAGCAGCATACCGGGACGATGGGGCGAGCAGTACTTC. Translation: CASSIPGRWGEQYF.

This clonotype was recorded a few times. The rearrangement links TRBV12-3 or TRBV12-4 to TRBJ2-3; 9 positions match TRBD2. V lost 6 bases and J lost 0; bases outside the gene matches: 7. The CDR3 is made up of 16 amino acids. The CDR3 loop reads CASRAGTSPSTDTQYF. The CDR3 DNA reads TGTGCCAGCAGAGCTGGGACTAGCCCTAGCACAGATACGCAGTATTTT.

This clonotype appeared a few times. The chain is built from TRBV2 and TRBJ1-4; D is uncertain. V lost 8 bases and J lost 8, with 12 bases in between. This CDR3 contains 12 residues. Germline loops: CDR1 SNHLY, CDR2 FYNNEI. The CDR3 here is CASGREEEKLFF. CDR3 DNA sequence: TGTGCCAGCGGACGGGAGGAGGAAAAACTGTTTTTT. Supplemented by reference TRBV2 and TRBJ1-4, the full variable domain reads EPEVTQTPSHQVTQMGQEVILRCVPISNHLYFYWYRQILGQKVEFLVSFYNNEISEKSEIFDDQFSVERPDGSNFTLKIRSTKLEDSAMYFCASGREEEKLFFGSGTQLSVL.

This chain uses TRBV10-3 with TRBJ2-3; 7 bases fit TRBD1. After removal of 9 bases from V and 1 base from J, the junction contained 10 bases not matched to a gene. From germline, CDR1 is ENHRY and CDR2 SYGVKD. The CDR3 spans 15 residues. For the CDR3, the DNA is TGTGCCATTGGGGACAGTAATACCCGCACAGATACGCAGTATTTT. Translation gives CAIGDSNTRTDTQYF.

The chain joins TRBV12-3 or TRBV12-4 to TRBJ2-1, with 11 bases aligning to TRBD2. The V and J ends lost 5 bases and 8 bases, in that order; junction bases with no gene match: 11. The CDR3 covers 16 residues. The CDR3 region is CASSPSLAGGTDEQFF. CDR3 coding DNA: TGTGCCAGCAGTCCGTCCCTAGCGGGGGGCACCGATGAGCAGTTCTTC.

This clonotype was counted a few times. The chain has TRBV20-1 and TRBJ2-3; either TRBD1 or TRBD2 may fit D (6 bases each). Between the trimmed V and J ends, which lost 1 base and 2 bases, there was a span of 19 bases. CDR1 and CDR2 (germline): DFQATT, SNEGSKA (reference sequence). CDR3 size: 17 residues. The CDR3 DNA follows: TGCAGTGCTAGAGTTGATTGGGGGCGCGGGGACACAGATACGCAGTATTTT. This sequence encodes CSARVDWGRGDTDTQYF.

The gene calls are TRBV5-1 and TRBJ1-2; D gene unclear. Germline V CDR1 and CDR2: SGHRS, YFSETQ. V was clipped by 1 base and J by 8 bases, with 12 bases between them. The CDR3 loop spans 13 amino acids. CDR3 loop: CASSLSSGLGYTF. CDR3 coding DNA: TGCGCCAGCAGCTTGTCCTCCGGACTGGGCTACACCTTC.

The chain carries TRBV5-1 and TRBJ2-7, with TRBD1 identical over 7 bases. Per the germline V gene, CDR1 is SGHRS and CDR2 is YFSETQ. With V trimmed by 3 bases and J by 6 bases, 9 bases remained unmatched. This CDR3 has 14 residues. In DNA, the CDR3 is TGCGCCAGCAGCTCTCCGGGACAGACCAGCGAGCAGTACTTC. It specifies CASSSPGQTSEQYF.

V usage is TRBV4-3 and J usage is TRBJ2-7; 7 positions match TRBD2. Per the germline V gene, CDR1 is LGHNA and CDR2 is YSLEER. The CDR3 loop spans 16 amino acids. After removal of 0 bases from V and 5 bases from J, the junction contained 10 bases not matched to a gene. The DNA for the CDR3 is TGCGCCAGCAGCCAAGACCAGGTCAGAGCGGGAAACGAGCAGTACTTC. Translation gives CASSQDQVRAGNEQYF.

This clonotype has a handful of counts. The chain recombines TRBV5-1 with TRBJ2-2, with 7 bases aligning to TRBD2. The trim removed 5 bases at V and 0 bases at J, leaving 4 bases unmatched. The CDR3 is made up of 15 amino acids. Germline loops: CDR1 SGHRS, CDR2 YFSETQ. The CDR3 DNA reads TGCGCCAGCAGAAGCGGGATAGCGAACACCGGGGAGCTGTTTTTT. Its protein product is CASRSGIANTGELFF.

V is TRBV4-3 and J is TRBJ2-1, with D possibly called TRBD1 or TRBD2 (7 bases each). Trimming removed 1 base at V and 6 bases at J, with 13 bases between. The germline CDR1 and CDR2 sequences are LGHNA and YSLEER. The CDR3 runs 15 residues. The CDR3 sequence is CASSQAGGEGNEQFF. CDR3 sequence (DNA): TGCGCCAGCAGCCAAGCAGGGGGGGAGGGCAATGAGCAGTTCTTC.